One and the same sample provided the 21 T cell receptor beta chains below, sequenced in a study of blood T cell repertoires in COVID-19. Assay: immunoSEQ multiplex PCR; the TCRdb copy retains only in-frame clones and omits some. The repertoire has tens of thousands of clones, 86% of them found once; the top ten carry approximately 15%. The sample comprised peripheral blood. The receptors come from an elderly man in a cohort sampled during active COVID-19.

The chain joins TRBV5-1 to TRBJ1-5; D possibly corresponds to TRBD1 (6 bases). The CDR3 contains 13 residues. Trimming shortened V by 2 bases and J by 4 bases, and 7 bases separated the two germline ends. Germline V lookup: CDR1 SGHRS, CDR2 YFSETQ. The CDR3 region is CASSFGQNQPQHF. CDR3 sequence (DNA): TGCGCCAGCAGCTTCGGACAGAATCAGCCCCAGCATTTT.

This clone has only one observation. The CDR3 DNA reads TGTGCCATCAGGGGACAGGGGGCCCCGTTCTTC. Translation: CAIRGQGAPFF. The chain recombines TRBV10-3 with TRBJ2-1, with 12 bases lining up with TRBD1. The trim removed 6 bases at V and 15 bases at J, leaving 3 bases unmatched. CDR1 and CDR2 (germline): ENHRY, SYGVKD. The CDR3 totals 11 residues.

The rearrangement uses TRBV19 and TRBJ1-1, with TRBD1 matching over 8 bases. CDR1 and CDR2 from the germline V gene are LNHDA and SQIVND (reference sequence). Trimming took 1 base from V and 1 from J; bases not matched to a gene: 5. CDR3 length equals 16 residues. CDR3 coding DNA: TGTGCCAGTAGTATAGGGGCAGGGGGCTCGAACACTGAAGCTTTCTTT. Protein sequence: CASSIGAGGSNTEAFF.

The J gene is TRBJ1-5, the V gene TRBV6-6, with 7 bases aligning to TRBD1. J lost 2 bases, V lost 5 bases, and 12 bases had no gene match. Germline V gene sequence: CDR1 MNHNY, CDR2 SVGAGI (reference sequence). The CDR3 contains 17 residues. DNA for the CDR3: TGTGCCAGCAGTCACCTCCCGGACACAGGGGGCAATCAGCCCCAGCATTTT. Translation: CASSHLPDTGGNQPQHF.

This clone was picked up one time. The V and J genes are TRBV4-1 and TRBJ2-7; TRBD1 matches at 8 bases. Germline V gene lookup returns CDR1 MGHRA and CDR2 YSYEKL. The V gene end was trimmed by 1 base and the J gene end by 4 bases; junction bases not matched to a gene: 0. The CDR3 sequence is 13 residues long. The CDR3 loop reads CASSQGTGYEQYV. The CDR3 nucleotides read TGCGCCAGCAGCCAAGGGACAGGGTACGAGCAGTACGTC.

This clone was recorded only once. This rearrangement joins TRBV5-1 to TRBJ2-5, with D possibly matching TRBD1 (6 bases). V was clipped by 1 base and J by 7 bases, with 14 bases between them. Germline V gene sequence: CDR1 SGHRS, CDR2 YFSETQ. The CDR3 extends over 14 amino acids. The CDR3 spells CASSLSSRGRTQYF. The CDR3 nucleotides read TGCGCCAGCAGCTTGTCTAGCAGGGGCCGGACCCAGTACTTC.

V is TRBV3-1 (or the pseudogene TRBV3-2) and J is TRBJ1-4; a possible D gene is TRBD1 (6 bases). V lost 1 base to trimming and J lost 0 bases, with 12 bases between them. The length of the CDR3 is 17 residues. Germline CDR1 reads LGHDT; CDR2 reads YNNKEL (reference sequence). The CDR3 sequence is CASSQGFRGPTNEKLFF. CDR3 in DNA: TGTGCCAGCAGCCAAGGTTTCAGGGGCCCAACTAATGAAAAACTGTTTTTT.

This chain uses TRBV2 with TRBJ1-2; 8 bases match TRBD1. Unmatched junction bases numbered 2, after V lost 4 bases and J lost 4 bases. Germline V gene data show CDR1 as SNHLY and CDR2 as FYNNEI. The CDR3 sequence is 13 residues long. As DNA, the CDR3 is TGTGCCAGCAGTGGGACAGGGAGCTATGGCTACACCTTC. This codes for CASSGTGSYGYTF.

In DNA form, the CDR3 reads TGCAGTGCTAATGATAATCCGGAGACCCAGTACTTC. It yields the protein CSANDNPETQYF. The chain combines TRBV20-1 with TRBJ2-5, with D unresolved. V lost 4 bases and J 5 bases, leaving 11 bases between the germline ends. The CDR3 loop spans 12 amino acids. Germline V gives CDR1 DFQATT, CDR2 SNEGSKA (reference sequence).

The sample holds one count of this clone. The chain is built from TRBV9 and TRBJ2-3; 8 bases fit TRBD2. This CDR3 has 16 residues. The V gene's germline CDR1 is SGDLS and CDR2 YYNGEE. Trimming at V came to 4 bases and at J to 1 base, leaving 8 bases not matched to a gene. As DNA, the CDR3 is TGTGCCAGCAGCCTTACGGGGCGGGGGGGCACAGATACGCAGTATTTT. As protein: CASSLTGRGGTDTQYF.

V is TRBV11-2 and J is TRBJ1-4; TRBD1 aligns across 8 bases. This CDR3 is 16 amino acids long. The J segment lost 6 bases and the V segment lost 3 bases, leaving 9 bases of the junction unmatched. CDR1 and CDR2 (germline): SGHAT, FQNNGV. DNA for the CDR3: TGTGCCAGCAGCTTGGGCTTGGACAGGGTTCATGAAAAACTGTTTTTT. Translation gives CASSLGLDRVHEKLFF.

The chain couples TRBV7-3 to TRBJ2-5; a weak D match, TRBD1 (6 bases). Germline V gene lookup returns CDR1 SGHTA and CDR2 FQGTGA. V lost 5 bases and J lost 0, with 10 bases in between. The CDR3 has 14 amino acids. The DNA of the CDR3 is TGTGCCAGCAGCCCTACAGGGTACCAAGAGACCCAGTACTTC. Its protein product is CASSPTGYQETQYF.

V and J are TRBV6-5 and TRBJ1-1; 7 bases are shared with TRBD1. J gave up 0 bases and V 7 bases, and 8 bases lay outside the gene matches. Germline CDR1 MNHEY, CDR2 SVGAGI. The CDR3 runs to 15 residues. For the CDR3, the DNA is TGTGCCAGCATGGTTTCAGACAGGGTGAACACTGAAGCTTTCTTT. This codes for CASMVSDRVNTEAFF.

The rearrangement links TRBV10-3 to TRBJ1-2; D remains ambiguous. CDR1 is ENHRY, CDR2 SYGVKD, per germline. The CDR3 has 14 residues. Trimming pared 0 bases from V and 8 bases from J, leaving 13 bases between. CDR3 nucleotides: TGTGCCATCAGTGAGTCGTCAGCGCCTCAGGGCTACACCTTC. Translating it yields CAISESSAPQGYTF.

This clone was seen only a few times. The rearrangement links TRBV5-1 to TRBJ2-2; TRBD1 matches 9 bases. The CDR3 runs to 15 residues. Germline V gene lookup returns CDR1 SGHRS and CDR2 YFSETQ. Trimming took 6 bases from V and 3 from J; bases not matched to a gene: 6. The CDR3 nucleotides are TGCGCCAGCACGGCCCGGACAGGGGACACCGGGGAGCTGTTTTTT. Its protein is CASTARTGDTGELFF.

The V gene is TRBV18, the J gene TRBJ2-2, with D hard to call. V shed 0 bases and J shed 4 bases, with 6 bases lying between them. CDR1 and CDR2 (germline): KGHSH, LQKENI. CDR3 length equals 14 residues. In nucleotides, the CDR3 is TGTGCCAGCTCACCACCACCGCGCACCGGGGAGCTGTTTTTT. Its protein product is CASSPPPRTGELFF. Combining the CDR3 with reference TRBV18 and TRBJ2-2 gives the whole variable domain NAGVMQNPRHLVRRRGQEARLRCSPMKGHSHVYWYRQLPEEGLKFMVYLQKENIIDESGMPKERFSAEFPKEGPSILRIQQVVRGDSAAYFCASSPPPRTGELFFGEGSRLTVL.

The CDR3 nucleotides are TGTGCCAGCTCACCACTACGGACAGGGAATTTGGCTGAAGCTTTCTTT. It yields the protein CASSPLRTGNLAEAFF. V and J are TRBV18 and TRBJ1-1; the match to TRBD1 covers 8 bases. Germline trimming cut 1 base from V and 6 bases from J; bases unmatched to any gene: 10. CDR1 and CDR2 from the germline V gene are KGHSH and LQKENI. The CDR3 length is 16 residues.

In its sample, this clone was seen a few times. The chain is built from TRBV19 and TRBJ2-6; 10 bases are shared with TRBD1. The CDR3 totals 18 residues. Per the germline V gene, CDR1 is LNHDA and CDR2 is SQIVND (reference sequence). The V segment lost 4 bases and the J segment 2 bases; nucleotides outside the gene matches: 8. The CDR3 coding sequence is TGTGCCAGTAGTAGATCGACAGGGGGCGGCACTGGGGCCAACGTCCTGACTTTC. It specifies CASSRSTGGGTGANVLTF.

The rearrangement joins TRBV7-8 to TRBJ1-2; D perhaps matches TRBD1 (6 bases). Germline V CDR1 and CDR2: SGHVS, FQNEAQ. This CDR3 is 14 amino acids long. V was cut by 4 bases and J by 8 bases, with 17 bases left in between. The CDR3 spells CASSWGGDLRGYTF. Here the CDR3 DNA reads TGTGCCAGCAGCTGGGGGGGCGACCTAAGGGGCTACACCTTC.

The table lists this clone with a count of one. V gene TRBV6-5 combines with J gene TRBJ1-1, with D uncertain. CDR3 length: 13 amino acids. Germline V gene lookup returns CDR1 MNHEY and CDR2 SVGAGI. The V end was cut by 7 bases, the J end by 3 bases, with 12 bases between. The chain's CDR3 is CASMVGQDTEAFF. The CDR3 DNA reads TGTGCCAGCATGGTGGGCCAGGACACTGAAGCTTTCTTT.

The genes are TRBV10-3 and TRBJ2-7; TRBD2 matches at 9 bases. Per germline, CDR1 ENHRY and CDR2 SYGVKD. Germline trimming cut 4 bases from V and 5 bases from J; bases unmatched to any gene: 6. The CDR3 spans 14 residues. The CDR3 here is CAISVRGGNDEQYF. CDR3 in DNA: TGTGCCATCAGTGTGCGGGGGGGCAACGACGAGCAGTACTTC.